This entry features one TCR beta chain sequence. Its target antigen remains unknown. Within one base of it there is no much larger clone, and no base qualities were kept. The library was prepared using 5' RACE. These reads were obtained on an Illumina HiSeq 2000. A universal primer binding site was introduced by template switching, and a unique molecular identifier was present in the final cDNA, enabling accurate counting of TCR cDNA molecules. First-strand cDNA for TCR alpha and beta chains was synthesized from specific primers in the conserved constant-segment region. To control for contamination, every cDNA library was double barcoded, receiving both a SMART-Mk sample barcode and Illumina barcodes. TruSeq adapter sequences and Illumina sample barcodes were added in two successive PCR steps. The TCR alpha and beta cDNA libraries were sequenced on the Illumina HiSeq platform using custom primers. Regarding the original processing steps: MiGEC was used to process raw reads and extract unique molecular identifiers, and MiXCR was used to find CDR3 positions. Recombination models were inferred per individual with the repgenHMM and IGoR tools using an EM algorithm. The analysis of shared clonotypes was done with the tcR package in R, with sharing normalized by the product of cloneset sizes. To study raw recombination without the effects of thymic and clonal selection, out-of-frame nonproductive sequences were analyzed. TCRdb itself trimmed the public reads at Q25 with fastp, ran MiXCR and retained productive beta chains. Every distinct CDR3 protein forms one entry, paired with its most common genes and DNA. The V and J calls come from TCRdb's annotation, not from the publication. For this sample the table gives 200,000 to 250,000 distinct CDR3 sequences, of which roughly 7% were detected only once. The ten largest make up roughly 3.7% of the sample.

The sample comes from a study of identical twins (dated by TCRdb to between 2015 and 2016). With respect to the entire study: To test whether fetal clonotypes persist, this study deep-sequenced TCR alpha and beta repertoires from monozygotic twins, from unrelated adults of various ages, and from cord blood. To rule out contamination, the twin experiments were replicated at different times with different library preparation protocols.

Every donor in the study was a healthy Caucasian. Three pairs of female monozygotic twins, all aged 18 to 29 years, were included in the twin cohort. Using Miltenyi CD45RO+ enrichment and human naive T-cell isolation kits, memory (CD45RO+) and naive T cells were isolated from PBMC. Study-wide conclusions, independent of this receptor: Recombination models systematically underestimated out-of-frame TCR alpha sharing in monozygotic twins but agreed with sharing between unrelated individuals. Abundant cord blood beta clonotypes had fewer insertions, young adult naive repertoires showed a similar but weaker trend, and memory repertoires showed no such trend. Invariant T cells such as MAIT and iNKT could partly confound zero-insertion analyses, although diverse VJ usage argued against such confounding for most clonotypes. Out-of-frame TCR alpha sequences shared between twins showed an excess of low generation-probability sequences compared with coincidental sharing between unrelated individuals. Because the same donors could not be followed over many years, the conclusions relied on cross-sectional statistical analysis. In beta out-of-frame sequences, excess twin sharing was weaker, because having fewer shared sequences lowered the signal-to-noise ratio.

Germline trimming: 5 bases from V, 3 bases from J; junction bases outside gene matches: 8. As encoded in the germline V gene, CDR1 is KGHSH while CDR2 is LQKENI. From the cysteine through the phenylalanine, the CDR3 covers 15 amino acids. The CDR3 DNA has 45 bases and is translated from base 1. The same sample was also studied in work on yellow fever vaccine responses in identical twins. Taken from the second paper: According to the authors, in identical twins the way T cells responded to vaccination appeared partly convergent and partly personalized. The study precisely tracked vaccine-responding T cell clones in identical twins.

What was sequenced was memory (CD45RO+) T cells sorted from blood. The sample's cell subset or site label, in plain terms: CD45RO+ enriched T cells. Recombination connected TRBV18 to TRBJ2-5, and TRBD1 aligns with 8 junction nucleotides. This clonotype was sampled from a woman aged 18-29 years in good health. The DNA sequence is given as TGTGCCAGCTCAGGGTTCGGGACAGGTGAAGAGACCCAGTACTTC. This translates into CASSGFGTGEETQYF. With the portions outside the CDR3 filled from the reference TRBV18 and TRBJ2-5 genes, the complete variable region becomes NAGVMQNPRHLVRRRGQEARLRCSPMKGHSHVYWYRQLPEEGLKFMVYLQKENIIDESGMPKERFSAEFPKEGPSILRIQQVVRGDSAAYFCASSGFGTGEETQYFGPGTRLLVL.